The T cell receptor (beta chain) described here comes from a study of T cell changes during pregnancy in multiple sclerosis. The CDR3 is 11 amino acids. V was cut by 5 bases and J by 8 bases, with 9 bases left in between. Germline V gene sequence: CDR1 MNHEY, CDR2 SVGAGI. TCRdb's table, derived via immunoSEQ multiplex PCR, lists solely in-frame clones and lacks some. The sample lists about 51,000 clones, approximately 94% occurring once. The sequences come from CD4+ T cells from peripheral blood mononuclear cells, collected in the second trimester of pregnancy. The V and J genes are TRBV6-5 and TRBJ1-1; no reliable D call. The source of this sequence is a female donor with multiple sclerosis, enrolled in a pregnancy study. CDR3 DNA sequence: TGTGCCAGCAGTAGCCCGGGAGAAGCTTTCTTT. Protein sequence: CASSSPGEAFF.